Sequencing of this T cell receptor (beta chain) was carried out in a study of CD8 T cells in ankylosing spondylitis. Findings of the study overall: Disease-linked clones had a CD8+ phenotype and relatively low frequency in peripheral blood. Disease-linked clones were reportedly significantly enriched in matched ankylosing spondylitis synovial fluid. Earlier reports found some motif variants in synovial fluid and blood in reactive arthritis. Blood of patients with ankylosing spondylitis appeared to be characterized by a TCR beta motif of eight highly homologous variants.

Worth noting for this clonotype: Its antigen is unidentified.

The V end lost 3 bases, the J end lost 7 bases, and 16 bases lay between the germline ends. CDR1 is DFQATT and CDR2 is SNEGSKA in the germline V gene (reference sequence). The CDR3 totals 14 residues. Researchers built TCR beta libraries using quantitative 5'-RACE with molecular barcodes. Using its own MiXCR run on the 5' RACE reads, TCRdb lists one record per CDR3 protein. The sample lists 750,000 to 850,000 distinct CDR3 sequences; about 11% were seen once. J is TRBJ1-5 and V is TRBV20-1; D uncertain. The sequenced material came from blood, either unsorted or a sorted T cell fraction (not recorded which). This clonotype was obtained from a male donor with ankylosing spondylitis. The CDR3 bases are TGCAGTGCTAGCGACAATGCCCCGGGACAGCCCCAGCATTTT. This translates into CSASDNAPGQPQHF.